These 19 T cell receptor beta chains originate from one sample sequenced in a study of cytomegalovirus exposure and HLA in healthy donors. 13 Jbeta primers and 60 Vbeta primers were used for the PCR. Produced via immunoSEQ multiplex PCR; TCRdb's table is partial and in-frame only. The listing records fewer than 85,000 clones. Sample: PBMCs. These receptors were taken from a man aged 30 to 45 in good health and CMV-seronegative.

The V and J genes are TRBV30 and TRBJ1-6; D gene uncertain. Trimming stripped 0 bases from V and 8 bases from J, with 11 bases between. The germline V gene has CDR1 GTSNPN and CDR2 SVGIG (reference sequence). This CDR3 comprises 14 residues. The CDR3 here is CAWSVLVAYSPLHF. The CDR3, as DNA: TGTGCCTGGAGTGTACTGGTTGCTTATTCACCCCTCCACTTT. The variable domain in full, with the rest retrieved from reference TRBV30 and TRBJ1-6, is SQTIHQWPATLVQPVGSPLSLECTVEGTSNPNLYWYRQAAGRGLQLLFYSVGIGQISSEVPQNLSASRPQDRQFILSSKKLLLSDSGFYLCAWSVLVAYSPLHFGNGTRLTVT.

The chain uses TRBV25-1 and TRBJ2-5; TRBD2 agrees at 9 bases. This CDR3 is 17 amino acids long. The V gene end was trimmed by 2 bases and the J gene end by 5 bases; junction bases not matched to a gene: 12. Germline V gives CDR1 MGHDK, CDR2 SYGVNS. CDR3 sequence reads: CASSEDYAGGPYETQYF. The CDR3, as DNA: TGTGCCAGCAGTGAAGATTACGCGGGGGGGCCTTATGAGACCCAGTACTTC.

This chain links TRBV11-3 with TRBJ2-1; D may be TRBD1 (6 bases). Trimming removed 8 bases from V and 6 bases from J, with 20 bases in between. CDR3 length: 15 residues. Germline V lookup: CDR1 SGHNT, CDR2 YENEEA. In DNA form, the CDR3 reads TGTGCCAGCGGATTGGACAGCCTCTTCGCCAATGAGCAGTTCTTC. Amino acids: CASGLDSLFANEQFF.

The CDR3 DNA follows: TGTGCCAGCAGCCAAGGAGTGGACTGGGCTATCCGCTACACCTTC. It encodes CASSQGVDWAIRYTF. The J gene is TRBJ1-2, the V gene TRBV4-2, with D hard to call. The CDR3 is 15 residues long. Trimming left V 1 base short and J 9 bases short, with 18 bases between. Per the germline V gene, CDR1 is LGHNA and CDR2 is YNFKEQ.

This chain connects TRBV6-1 to TRBJ1-2; TRBD1 agrees at 7 bases. This CDR3 has 16 residues. CDR1 and CDR2 from the germline V gene are MNHNS and SASEGT. The V and J ends lost 4 bases and 4 bases, in that order; junction bases with no gene match: 12. In nucleotides, the CDR3 is TGTGCCAGCAGTGTGGGGGTCGACAGGGTGAGCTATGGCTACACCTTC. Residues: CASSVGVDRVSYGYTF.

This chain links TRBV2 with TRBJ2-7; 8 bases line up with TRBD2. The germline gives CDR1 SNHLY, CDR2 FYNNEI. Trimming at V came to 6 bases and at J to 2 bases, leaving 3 bases not matched to a gene. The CDR3 consists of 13 residues. CDR3 nucleotide sequence: TGTGCCAGCAGAGGGACTAGGACCTACGAGCAGTACTTC. Its protein product is CASRGTRTYEQYF.

This chain joins TRBV6-6 and TRBJ2-4; 10 nucleotides align to TRBD1. The CDR3 runs to 16 residues. Germline CDR1 is MNHNY and CDR2 is SVGAGI (reference sequence). Trimming at V came to 6 bases and at J to 7 bases, leaving 12 bases not matched to a gene. DNA for the CDR3: TGTGCCAGCAGCTCTCCCCCCGGGACAGGGGTGAACATTCAGTACTTC. This sequence encodes CASSSPPGTGVNIQYF.

The chain links TRBV30 to TRBJ2-1; 8 nucleotides match TRBD2. Germline V lookup: CDR1 GTSNPN, CDR2 SVGIG (reference sequence). V gave up 0 bases and J gave up 6 bases; unmatched junction bases: 10. This CDR3 is 16 amino acids long. The CDR3 DNA is TGTGCCTGGAGTGTACTGGGAGGAGCGGGAGCCAATGAGCAGTTCTTC. It specifies CAWSVLGGAGANEQFF. Variable domain in full (rest from reference TRBV30 and TRBJ2-1): SQTIHQWPATLVQPVGSPLSLECTVEGTSNPNLYWYRQAAGRGLQLLFYSVGIGQISSEVPQNLSASRPQDRQFILSSKKLLLSDSGFYLCAWSVLGGAGANEQFFGPGTRLTVL.

The chain joins TRBV7-8 to TRBJ2-7; no firm D call. The V gene lost 5 bases and the J gene lost 4 bases, with 12 bases spanning the gap. The CDR3 consists of 13 residues. Germline assignment: CDR1 SGHVS and CDR2 FQNEAQ. The CDR3 coding sequence is TGTGCCAGCAGCCCCGAGTTTCGGTACGAGCAGTACTTC. It specifies CASSPEFRYEQYF.

The chain links TRBV6-5 to TRBJ2-5; 9 positions match TRBD1. TRBJ2-7 matches the DNA end more closely, so the J call is doubtful. From germline, CDR1 is MNHEY and CDR2 SVGAGI. This CDR3 has 13 amino acids. Here the CDR3 reads CASGDRDSYEQYF. In DNA form, the CDR3 reads TGTGCCAGCGGGGACAGGGACTCCTACGAGCAGTACTTC.

This chain links TRBV2 with TRBJ2-7; weak D call: TRBD2 (5 bases). CDR3 length equals 12 residues. Germline V gene data show CDR1 as SNHLY and CDR2 as FYNNEI. Trimming left V 6 bases short and J 3 bases short, with 9 bases between. The CDR3 coding sequence is TGTGCCAGCAGCCCTAGCTTCTACGAGCAGTACTTC. Protein sequence: CASSPSFYEQYF.

The J gene is TRBJ2-1, the V gene TRBV4-2; 7 positions agree with TRBD2. The CDR3 extends over 17 amino acids. J gave up 5 bases and V 1 base, and 11 bases lay outside the gene matches. The V gene's germline CDR1 is LGHNA and CDR2 YNFKEQ. The CDR3 DNA follows: TGTGCCAGCAGCCAAGGGTTAGGGAGGGACTTAAACAATGAGCAGTTCTTC. Amino acid sequence: CASSQGLGRDLNNEQFF.

The chain uses TRBV18 and TRBJ2-7, with 9 bases identical to TRBD2. Germline V gene lookup returns CDR1 KGHSH and CDR2 LQKENI. Germline trimming cut 6 bases from V and 6 bases from J; bases unmatched to any gene: 18. This CDR3 spans 17 amino acids. The DNA for the CDR3 is TGTGCCAGCTCGTTAGGGGACTTACGGCGGGGGGGCTTCGAGCAGTACTTC. Its protein is CASSLGDLRRGGFEQYF.

The CDR3 DNA sequence: TGTGCCAGCAGCTACACCGGGACAGCCATTCAGTACTTC. Translating gives CASSYTGTAIQYF. V gene TRBV11-1 combines with J gene TRBJ2-4, with 7 nucleotides matching TRBD1. Unmatched junction bases numbered 6, after V lost 4 bases and J lost 9 bases. The V gene's germline CDR1 is SGHAT and CDR2 FQDESV (reference sequence). This CDR3 spans 13 amino acids. The full variable domain, completed using reference TRBV11-1 and TRBJ2-4, is EAEVAQSPRYKITEKSQAVAFWCDPISGHATLYWYRQILGQGPELLVQFQDESVVDDSQLPKDRFSAERLKGVDSTLKIQPAELGDSAMYLCASSYTGTAIQYFGAGTRLSVL.

The chain is built from TRBV6-1 and TRBJ2-7; D might be TRBD2 (6 bases). V was shortened by 6 bases and J by 2 bases, with 14 bases between the two germline ends. The CDR3 length is 14 residues. CDR1 is MNHNS, CDR2 SASEGT, per germline. As DNA, the CDR3 is TGTGCCAGCAGGGGGTTGGGGGGACCCTACGAGCAGTACTTC. Translation gives CASRGLGGPYEQYF.

The genes are TRBV2 and TRBJ2-7; 10 bases line up with TRBD1. After removal of 4 bases from V and 2 bases from J, the junction contained 2 bases not matched to a gene. CDR1 SNHLY and CDR2 FYNNEI come from the germline V gene. CDR3 length equals 14 residues. CDR3 coding DNA: TGTGCCAGCAGTGGGGGACAGGGGACCTACGAGCAGTACTTC. Its protein is CASSGGQGTYEQYF.

The gene calls are TRBV4-3 and TRBJ2-1; 7 bases are shared with TRBD1. The CDR3 covers 15 residues. The germline CDR1 and CDR2 sequences are LGHNA and YSLEER. Losses at the gene ends were 4 bases for V and 3 bases for J; bases not matched to a gene: 6. The CDR3 bases are TGCGCCAGCAGCCCCCGGGACAGCATCTACAATGAGCAGTTCTTC. Translated: CASSPRDSIYNEQFF.

This rearrangement joins TRBV11-2 to TRBJ2-7; TRBD1 matches 7 bases. This CDR3 contains 14 residues. V was clipped by 4 bases and J by 2 bases; unmatched bases: 5. The germline CDR1 and CDR2 sequences are SGHAT and FQNNGV. The DNA of the CDR3 is TGTGCCAGCAGCTCCGCCGGGACAGCCTACGAGCAGTACTTC. Its translation is CASSSAGTAYEQYF.

The V call is TRBV29-1, the J call TRBJ1-5; D uncertain. Trimming cost V 2 bases and J 3 bases, with 8 bases left between them. CDR1 and CDR2 from the germline V gene are SQVTM and ANQGSEA. CDR3 length: 13 amino acids. CDR3 nucleotide sequence: TGCAGCGTTGAAATAAGCCACAATCAGCCCCAGCATTTT. It specifies CSVEISHNQPQHF.